This TCR beta chain derives from a study of spatial heterogeneity in lung cancer. Study-level background: Raw reads showed each unique TCR and UMI combination turning up more than ten times on average.

Each TCR cDNA molecule carried a unique molecular identifier. One entry per CDR3 protein results from TCRdb running MiXCR on the 5' RACE reads. Counted here are under 40,000 distinct CDR3 sequences, 5% to 6.5% occurring once; the ten biggest clones make up approximately 25%. Specified time point: sample taken at primary tumor resection. The 72 donors had untreated early-stage non-small cell lung cancer. Unsorted whole RNA of tumor, nontumor lung or frozen PBMC was sequenced. This clonotype was picked up many times. This clonotype originated in a female donor with early-stage non-small cell lung cancer. The input for sequencing was PBMCs, taken at surgery.

The CDR3 reads CASSLALTGATSYGYTF. The CDR3 coding sequence is TGTGCCAGCAGTTTAGCGCTGACAGGGGCTACCTCTTATGGCTACACCTTC. The V call is TRBV12-3 or TRBV12-4, the J call TRBJ1-2; TRBD1 matches 8 bases. V shed 0 bases, J shed 5 bases, and the junction held 11 bases outside the gene matches. This CDR3 spans 17 amino acids.